This passage covers 26 T cell receptor beta chains from one sample sequenced in a study of regulatory T cells in long-lasting Graves disease. Time point: persistent/refractory GD, antithyroid drugs over 5 years with positive TRAb. Researchers made the TCR library from RNA that was extracted from PBMCs. The TCR beta library used iRepertoire HTBI primers with Arm-PCR amplification of CDR3. MiXCR, run by TCRdb on the multiplex PCR reads, gives a single entry per CDR3 protein. The data hold 600,000 to 800,000 distinct CDR3 sequences, with approximately 29% observed a single time. The specimen comprised peripheral blood mononuclear cells (PBMCs), sampled when the disease was refractory, from a patient treated with antithyroid drugs. Receptor source: a female donor with Graves disease.

DNA of the CDR3: TGTGCCAGCAGTTTGGGGCACGGGGGAAACATTCAGTACTTC. Amino acid sequence: CASSLGHGGNIQYF. The chain links TRBV12-3 or TRBV12-4 to TRBJ2-4; possibly TRBD2 for D (6 bases). The germline V and J ends were trimmed by 3 bases and 6 bases, with 12 bases remaining between them. The CDR3 is 14 amino acids.

The chain employs TRBV9 and TRBJ1-2; D is unresolved. V was cut by 2 bases and J by 4 bases, with 15 bases left in between. The CDR3 covers 15 residues. Germline CDR1 SGDLS, CDR2 YYNGEE. The CDR3 loop is CASSVLDSRAYGYTF. CDR3 sequence (DNA): TGTGCCAGCAGCGTCTTAGATTCGCGGGCCTATGGCTACACCTTC.

This clonotype was observed a few times. CDR3 bases: TGTGCCAGCAGCTTAGACGGAACTAGCACAGATACGCAGTATTTT. The encoded protein is CASSLDGTSTDTQYF. This chain links TRBV7-3 with TRBJ2-3; D is undetermined. CDR1 SGHTA and CDR2 FQGTGA come from the germline V gene. The CDR3 extends over 15 amino acids. V lost 2 bases and J 0 bases, leaving 9 bases between the germline ends.

This clonotype occurred many times. V is TRBV2 and J is TRBJ1-4, with 9 nucleotides matching TRBD1. Unmatched junction bases numbered 8, after V lost 6 bases and J lost 3 bases. Germline assignment: CDR1 SNHLY and CDR2 FYNNEI. There are 16 residues in the CDR3. The CDR3 DNA reads TGTGCCAGCAGCTCCCTACAGGGGGCGGCTAATGAAAAACTGTTTTTT. As protein: CASSSLQGAANEKLFF.

In the case of this clonotype: The CDR3 ends on some other residue instead of the conserved phenylalanine or tryptophan, so this is likely a read error. This rearrangement joins TRBV13 to TRBJ1-2, with 7 bases aligning to TRBD1. Germline V gene data show CDR1 as PRHDT and CDR2 as FYEKMQ (reference sequence). The length of the CDR3 is 15 residues. J was trimmed by 4 bases and V by 0 bases; bases with no gene match: 5. Here the CDR3 reads CASSLGQGKGYGYTS. The CDR3 coding sequence is TGTGCCAGCAGCTTAGGACAGGGGAAGGGCTATGGCTACACCTCC.

The V and J genes are TRBV12-3 or TRBV12-4 and TRBJ2-2; 12 nucleotides align to TRBD2. V lost 7 bases to trimming and J lost 6 bases; unmatched junction nucleotides: 6. This CDR3 region has 15 residues. The CDR3 reads CASIPSGRDSGELFF. The CDR3 DNA is TGTGCCAGCATCCCTAGCGGGAGGGATTCCGGGGAGCTGTTTTTT.

The gene calls are TRBV19 and TRBJ1-5, with D unresolved. Between the trimmed V and J ends, which lost 3 bases and 0 bases, there was a span of 12 bases. Looked up from germline, CDR1 is LNHDA and CDR2 is SQIVND (reference sequence). This CDR3 is built from 16 residues. The CDR3 region is CASSIGWAGSNQPQHF. The CDR3 DNA follows: TGTGCCAGTAGTATCGGTTGGGCGGGTAGCAATCAGCCCCAGCATTTT.

About this clonotype: An end of the junction does not agree with germline; a read error may underlie this. This chain links TRBV7-2 with TRBJ2-5, with 7 bases matching TRBD1. The CDR3 is made up of 17 amino acids. Germline lookup yields CDR1 SGHTA and CDR2 FQGNSA. As DNA, the CDR3 is TGTGCCGGCAGCTTCTCCGGGGTAGCAGGGGGACAAGAGACCCAGTACTTC. As protein: CAGSFSGVAGGQETQYF.

This sequence joins TRBV10-2 and TRBJ2-5; TRBD1 aligns across 7 bases. The CDR3 sequence is 12 residues long. CDR1 is WSHSY and CDR2 is SAAADI in the germline V gene. The junction had 3 bases not matched to a gene; V was cut back by 10 bases and J by 1 base. CDR3 sequence: CATGTVQETQYF. The DNA for the CDR3 is TGCGCCACAGGGACAGTCCAAGAGACCCAGTACTTC.

In its sample, this clonotype was seen many times. V usage is TRBV2 and J usage is TRBJ2-7; 13 nucleotides match TRBD2. CDR3 length: 16 residues. Germline V gene data show CDR1 as SNHLY and CDR2 as FYNNEI. The V and J ends lost 5 bases and 3 bases, in that order; junction bases with no gene match: 7. CDR3 amino acids: CASSPLGLAGIYEQYF. CDR3 DNA: TGTGCCAGCAGTCCCCTGGGACTAGCGGGGATCTACGAGCAGTACTTC.

This clonotype was observed a single time. The J gene is TRBJ1-1, the V gene TRBV30; 9 positions match TRBD1. Trimming cost V 5 bases and J 4 bases; bases outside gene matches: 14. CDR1 is GTSNPN, CDR2 SVGIG, per germline (reference sequence). The CDR3 has 16 amino acids. Here the CDR3 reads CAWSTGTGLLGTEAFF. For the CDR3, the DNA is TGTGCCTGGTCAACCGGGACAGGGCTTCTGGGCACTGAAGCTTTCTTT.

This clonotype was seen repeatedly, ten times or more. The chain couples TRBV20-1 to TRBJ1-1; TRBD1 agrees at 9 bases. The trim removed 6 bases at V and 4 bases at J, leaving 9 bases unmatched. Germline V gives CDR1 DFQATT, CDR2 SNEGSKA (reference sequence). This CDR3 spans 14 amino acids. The DNA for the CDR3 is TGCAGTGCACATCCGGGACAGGGTGGCACTGAAGCTTTCTTT. Amino acid sequence: CSAHPGQGGTEAFF.

This clonotype was counted many times. This chain connects TRBV11-2 to TRBJ2-7; D unresolved. V was clipped by 1 base and J by 4 bases, with 17 bases between them. Germline V gene data show CDR1 as SGHAT and CDR2 as FQNNGV. The CDR3 length is 16 residues. The DNA of the CDR3 is TGTGCCAGCAGCTTAGTTGGCGGAGCGAACCTATACGAGCAGTACTTC. Translating gives CASSLVGGANLYEQYF. The full variable domain, in which reference TRBV11-2 and TRBJ2-7 provide the parts outside the CDR3, is EAGVAQSPRYKIIEKRQSVAFWCNPISGHATLYWYQQILGQGPKLLIQFQNNGVVDDSQLPKDRFSAERLKGVDSTLKIQPAKLEDSAVYLCASSLVGGANLYEQYFGPGTRLTVT.

This chain links TRBV29-1 with TRBJ1-1, with D possibly being TRBD1 (6 bases). This CDR3 is 11 amino acids long. Germline CDR1 is SQVTM and CDR2 is ANQGSEA. Trimming took off 4 bases at V and 11 bases at J, with 14 bases between the two ends. The CDR3 DNA is TGCAGCGTTGGATGGTCAGGGGTCGCTTTCTTT. As protein: CSVGWSGVAFF.

A few counts support this clonotype. The rearrangement links TRBV20-1 to TRBJ2-1; 11 nucleotides agree with TRBD1. Germline V gene data show CDR1 as DFQATT and CDR2 as SNEGSKA (reference sequence). The CDR3 spans 15 residues. Trimming at V came to 2 bases and at J to 9 bases, leaving 9 bases not matched to a gene. Written as DNA, the CDR3 is TGCAGTGCTAGAAGGGACAGGGGGACAATTATTGAGCAGTTCTTC. It encodes CSARRDRGTIIEQFF.

The V call is TRBV20-1, the J call TRBJ1-2, with unresolved D. Looked up from germline, CDR1 is DFQATT and CDR2 is SNEGSKA (reference sequence). The CDR3 extends over 12 amino acids. Trimming took 3 bases from V and 6 from J, leaving 11 bases between them. The CDR3 sequence is CSARGWENGYTF. CDR3 bases: TGCAGTGCTAGGGGGTGGGAAAATGGCTACACCTTC.

V and J are TRBV14 and TRBJ1-1; D gene unclear. Germline loops: CDR1 SGHDN, CDR2 FVKESK. CDR3 size: 14 residues. V was cut by 3 bases and J by 0 bases, with 8 bases left in between. CDR3 region: CASSHKKLNTEAFF. CDR3 nucleotides: TGTGCCAGCAGCCATAAGAAACTGAACACTGAAGCTTTCTTT.

The rearrangement joins TRBV5-1 to TRBJ1-4; D is undetermined. Trimming took off 0 bases at V and 8 bases at J, with 11 bases between the two ends. Germline V gene lookup returns CDR1 SGHRS and CDR2 YFSETQ. The CDR3 sequence is 14 residues long. CDR3 DNA: TGCGCCAGCAGCTTGGGGTCAAATAGAGAAAAACTGTTTTTT. It translates to CASSLGSNREKLFF.

The chain uses TRBV12-3 or TRBV12-4 and TRBJ2-7; 13 bases fit TRBD2. The V segment lost 4 bases and the J segment 3 bases; nucleotides outside the gene matches: 18. The CDR3 contains 20 residues. DNA of the CDR3: TGTGCCAGCAGTTCTTTCCCATCACCAACTAGCGGGAGGGCCGGCTACGAGCAGTACTTC. This codes for CASSSFPSPTSGRAGYEQYF.

This clonotype was observed a handful of times. V and J are TRBV3-1 and TRBJ1-2, with 9 bases that match TRBD1. Trimming at V came to 1 base and at J to 8 bases, leaving 8 bases not matched to a gene. CDR3 length: 15 residues. CDR1 LGHDT and CDR2 YNNKEL come from the germline V gene (reference sequence). The CDR3: CASSQVDRGLGGYTF. The CDR3 region has the DNA TGTGCCAGCAGCCAAGTCGACAGGGGGTTGGGAGGCTACACCTTC.

This rearrangement joins TRBV3-1 to TRBJ2-7; D uncertain. Trimming pared 2 bases from V and 4 bases from J, leaving 6 bases between. The germline V gene has CDR1 LGHDT and CDR2 YNNKEL (reference sequence). The CDR3 is made up of 12 amino acids. CDR3 nucleotide sequence: TGTGCCAGCAGCCAATCTAATTACGAGCAGTACTTC. It yields the protein CASSQSNYEQYF.

The chain has TRBV6-2 or TRBV6-3 and TRBJ2-2; 9 bases agree with TRBD2. CDR3 length equals 15 residues. Germline CDR1 is MNHEY and CDR2 is SVGEGT. J was trimmed by 4 bases and V by 4 bases; bases with no gene match: 4. This CDR3 is CASSLAGAPTGELFF. The CDR3 DNA follows: TGTGCCAGCAGTTTAGCGGGAGCCCCCACCGGGGAGCTGTTTTTT.

A note on this clonotype: Because the CDR3's place on the DNA is in doubt, the DNA is left out and the CDR3 is given as listed by TCRdb. V gene TRBV28 combines with J gene TRBJ2-2; the table's D call, TRBD1, has no DNA check behind it. The germline V gene encodes CDR1 MDHEN and CDR2 SYDVKM. The CDR3 has 21 residues if both end residues are counted. The CDR3 region is CASTSQGVGYTFGSGTGELFF.

V gene TRBV20-1 combines with J gene TRBJ1-5, with D maybe TRBD1 (5 bases). CDR3 length equals 19 residues. Between the trimmed V and J ends, which lost 3 bases and 3 bases, there was a span of 27 bases. Germline assignment: CDR1 DFQATT and CDR2 SNEGSKA (reference sequence). The CDR3 loop is CSASNPTGTLTQYNQPQHF. In DNA form, the CDR3 reads TGCAGTGCTAGTAACCCCACAGGTACCCTTACCCAATACAATCAGCCCCAGCATTTT.

This clonotype has at least ten counts. The chain carries TRBV2 and TRBJ1-5; D is unclear. The CDR3 is made up of 15 amino acids. Germline-derived CDR1 and CDR2 are SNHLY and FYNNEI. The V and J ends lost 3 bases and 0 bases respectively, with 9 bases between them. The CDR3 DNA is TGTGCCAGCAGTGAGCGGTCCCATAGCAATCAGCCCCAGCATTTT. Translation gives CASSERSHSNQPQHF.

This clonotype was recorded many times. The gene calls are TRBV28 and TRBJ1-5; 8 bases match TRBD1. Trimming at V came to 5 bases and at J to 9 bases, leaving 6 bases not matched to a gene. From germline, CDR1 is MDHEN and CDR2 SYDVKM. This CDR3 contains 13 residues. The CDR3 sequence is CASSAGGGRPQHF. The CDR3, as DNA: TGTGCCAGCAGTGCAGGGGGCGGGCGGCCCCAGCATTTT.